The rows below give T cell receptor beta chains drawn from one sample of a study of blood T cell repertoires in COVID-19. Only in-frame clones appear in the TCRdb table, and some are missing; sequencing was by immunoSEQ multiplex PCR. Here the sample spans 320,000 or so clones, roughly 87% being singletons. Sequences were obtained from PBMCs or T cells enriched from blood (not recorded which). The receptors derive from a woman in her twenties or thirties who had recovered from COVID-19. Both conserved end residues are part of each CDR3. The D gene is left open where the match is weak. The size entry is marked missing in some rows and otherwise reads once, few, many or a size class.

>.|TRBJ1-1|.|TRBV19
TGTGCCAGTATCCCTAGGACAGATCGGACTGAAGCTTTCTTT
CASIPRTDRTEAFF
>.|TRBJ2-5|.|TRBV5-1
TGCGCCAGCAGCTTGGCCGCACTAGCGACAGGAGAGACCCAGTACTTC
CASSLAALATGETQYF
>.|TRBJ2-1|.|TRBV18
TGTGCCAGCTCCGCCTGGCAGGGCGGGGATGAGCAGTTCTTC
CASSAWQGGDEQFF
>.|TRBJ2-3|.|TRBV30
TGTGCCTGGAGCACACAGGGTCTTGGGGGAGATACGCAGTATTTT
CAWSTQGLGGDTQYF
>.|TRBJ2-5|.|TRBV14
TGTGCCAGCAGCCATCTCTCTCGGACCCAGTACTTC
CASSHLSRTQYF
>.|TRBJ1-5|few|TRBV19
TGTGCCAGTAGTGACGGGGTTATAGGACAGCCCCAGCATTTT
CASSDGVIGQPQHF
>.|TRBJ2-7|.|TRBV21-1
TGTGCCAGCAGCAAAGGGCGGGGGACAGGGGGCTTCGAGCAGTACTTC
CASSKGRGTGGFEQYF
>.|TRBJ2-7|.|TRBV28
TGTGCCAGCAGTTCCCCAAGGAGGGCCACCTACGAGCAGTACTTC
CASSSPRRATYEQYF
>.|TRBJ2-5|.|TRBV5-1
TGCGCCAGCAGCTTGGACAGTCAAGAGACCCAGTACTTC
CASSLDSQETQYF
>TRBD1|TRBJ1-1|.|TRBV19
TGTGCCAGTAGCCAGGGACAGCTCACTGAAGCTTTCTTT
CASSQGQLTEAFF
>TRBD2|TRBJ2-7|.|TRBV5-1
TGCGCCAGCAGCTTGGTGGCTAGCGGGACCTACGAGCAGTACTTC
CASSLVASGTYEQYF
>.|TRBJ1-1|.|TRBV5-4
TGTGCCAGCAGCTTGGGGGCGAACACTGAAGCTTTCTTT
CASSLGANTEAFF
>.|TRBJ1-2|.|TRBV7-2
TGTGCCAGCAGCTTAAATCCAGCTAACTATGGCTACACCTTC
CASSLNPANYGYTF
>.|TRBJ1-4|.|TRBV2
TGTGCCAGCAGTGAACGCGCGCAGGGGCCCCCCGAAAGACTGTTTTTT
CASSERAQGPPERLFF
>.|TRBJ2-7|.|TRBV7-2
TGTGCCAGCAGCTTAGCGGTTAGCTCCTACGAGCAGTACTTC
CASSLAVSSYEQYF
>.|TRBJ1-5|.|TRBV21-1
TGTGCCAGCAGCACAATGGGGGACAGGTACTTACATCAGCCCCAGCATTTT
CASSTMGDRYLHQPQHF
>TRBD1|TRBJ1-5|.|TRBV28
TGTGCCAGCGGCGGCACCGGGACAGGGTCTTATAGCAATCAGCCCCAGCATTTT
CASGGTGTGSYSNQPQHF
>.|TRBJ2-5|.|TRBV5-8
TGTGCCAGCAGCTCGGCAGGGTTTCGGCAAGAGACCCAGTACTTC
CASSSAGFRQETQYF
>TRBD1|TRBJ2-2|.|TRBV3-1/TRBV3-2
TGTGCCAGCAGCCGCCGGGACAGACCCAACACCGGGGAGCTGTTTTTT
CASSRRDRPNTGELFF
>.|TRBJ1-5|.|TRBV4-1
TGCGCCAGCAGCCAAGATGGGGGGGGGAATCAGCCCCAGCATTTT
CASSQDGGGNQPQHF
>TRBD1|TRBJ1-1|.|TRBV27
TGTGCCAGCAGTTCGGGACAGGAGGCTTTCTTT
CASSSGQEAFF
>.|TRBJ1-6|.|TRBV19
TGTGCCAGTAGTCCCTACTCCCGGGGGAAGCATTCACCCCTCCACTTT
CASSPYSRGKHSPLHF
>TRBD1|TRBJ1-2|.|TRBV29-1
TGCAGCGTTGACGGGTTGACAGGGTACTATGGCTACACCTTC
CSVDGLTGYYGYTF
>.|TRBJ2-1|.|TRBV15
TGTGCCACCAGCAGAGATCGACTACAGGGAGGGAATGAGCAGTTCTTC
CATSRDRLQGGNEQFF
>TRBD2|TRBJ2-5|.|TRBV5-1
TGCGCCAGCAGCTGGCGGGGGGGCGAAGAGACCCAGTACTTC
CASSWRGGEETQYF
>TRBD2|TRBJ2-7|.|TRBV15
TGTGCCACCAGCAGGGCCGGGAGGGCCGAGCAGTACTTC
CATSRAGRAEQYF
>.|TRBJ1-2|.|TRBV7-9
TGTGCCAGCAGCATAACAGGGCCCCTCCTCTATGGCTACACCTTC
CASSITGPLLYGYTF
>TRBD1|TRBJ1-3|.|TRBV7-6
TGTGCCAGCAGCTCCCAGGGGGGTTCCTCTGGAAACACCATATATTTT
CASSSQGGSSGNTIYF
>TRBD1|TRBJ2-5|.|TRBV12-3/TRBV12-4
TGTGCCAGCCAGGACAGGGGGGAGACCCAGTACTTC
CASQDRGETQYF
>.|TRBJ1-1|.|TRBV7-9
TGTGCCAGCAGCTCCTACAGGGAGGGTGAAGCTTTCTTT
CASSSYREGEAFF
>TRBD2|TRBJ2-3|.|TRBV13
TGTGCCAGCAGCTACAGAAGCGGGGGGGCCACAGATACGCAGTATTTT
CASSYRSGGATDTQYF
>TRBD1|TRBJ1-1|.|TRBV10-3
TGTGCCATCAGTGATTCTGGACAGGGGGCGAAAAACACTGAAGCTTTCTTT
CAISDSGQGAKNTEAFF
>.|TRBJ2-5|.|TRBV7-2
TGTGCCAGCAGCCTCCTCGTAGGGGAAGAGACCCAGTACTTC
CASSLLVGEETQYF
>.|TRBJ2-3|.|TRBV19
TGTGCCAGTAGATCCCCGGGGGGACAATTCACAGATACGCAGTATTTT
CASRSPGGQFTDTQYF
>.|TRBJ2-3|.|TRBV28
TGTGCCAGCAGGGAGGGGCCGGGGCATACGCAGTATTTT
CASREGPGHTQYF
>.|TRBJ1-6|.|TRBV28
TGTGCCAGCAGTTTTAGGCAGGGTCCCTCACCCCTCCACTTT
CASSFRQGPSPLHF
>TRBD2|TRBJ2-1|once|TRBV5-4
TGTGCCAGCAGCCTCCCCGCAGGGCGGGGGGAGAATGAGCAGTTCTTC
CASSLPAGRGENEQFF
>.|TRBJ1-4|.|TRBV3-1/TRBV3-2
TGTGCCAGCAGCCAAGATCAGGGAAGAGATGAAAAACTGTTTTTT
CASSQDQGRDEKLFF
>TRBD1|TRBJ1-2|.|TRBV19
TGTGCCAGTAGTATATTCCCAGACCAAAACAGGGGCCGTGGCTACACCTTC
CASSIFPDQNRGRGYTF
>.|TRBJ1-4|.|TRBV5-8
TGTGCCAGCAGCGGTGAGCGGGGCGGCGATGAAAAACTGTTTTTT
CASSGERGGDEKLFF
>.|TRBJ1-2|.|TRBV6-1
TGTGCCAGCAGTGAAGGGGACCAGGGAGGAGGCTACACCTTC
CASSEGDQGGGYTF
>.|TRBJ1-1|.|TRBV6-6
TGTGCCAGCAGTTACTCTCAGGAGGGATTGGCTTTCTTT
CASSYSQEGLAFF
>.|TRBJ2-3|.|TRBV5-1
TGCGCCAGCAGCTTGGACAGCGGGTCCGGAGATACGCAGTATTTT
CASSLDSGSGDTQYF
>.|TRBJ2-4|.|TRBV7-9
TGTGCCAGCAGCTTCAGGGGAATGAAAAACATTCAGTACTTC
CASSFRGMKNIQYF
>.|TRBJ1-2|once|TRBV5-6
TGTGCCAGCAGCTATGTGGTCTCAGGCGGGGGCACCTTC
CASSYVVSGGGTF